The T cell receptor beta chain described here comes from a study of blood T cell repertoires in COVID-19. Study-wide context: Sites in the United States, Italy and Spain provided acute and convalescent COVID-19 samples. The cDNA or gDNA used as material had been derived from T cells, B-cell-depleted T cells, or PBMCs.

Study processing details: For nucleated cells, counts were estimated from reference gene primer amplification. Using immunoSEQ multiplex PCR, the repertoire was profiled, and TCRdb retains in-frame clones only, with some absent. V, J and clone size are taken as reported in that table, and D and trimming were inferred from the DNA itself. The top ten clones hold 5.5% of a sample with under 300,000 clones, 75% to 85% of them seen once. CDR3 length: 15 amino acids. From germline, CDR1 is WNHNN and CDR2 SYGVQD (reference sequence). V shed 5 bases, J shed 7 bases, and the junction held 9 bases outside the gene matches.

What was sequenced was peripheral blood. This clonotype originated in a human donor in a cohort sampled during active COVID-19. The rearrangement links TRBV10-1 to TRBJ2-1; TRBD1 agrees at 9 bases. The CDR3: CASSPPDRGRNEQFF. DNA for the CDR3: TGCGCCAGCAGTCCCCCCGACAGGGGGAGGAATGAGCAGTTCTTC.